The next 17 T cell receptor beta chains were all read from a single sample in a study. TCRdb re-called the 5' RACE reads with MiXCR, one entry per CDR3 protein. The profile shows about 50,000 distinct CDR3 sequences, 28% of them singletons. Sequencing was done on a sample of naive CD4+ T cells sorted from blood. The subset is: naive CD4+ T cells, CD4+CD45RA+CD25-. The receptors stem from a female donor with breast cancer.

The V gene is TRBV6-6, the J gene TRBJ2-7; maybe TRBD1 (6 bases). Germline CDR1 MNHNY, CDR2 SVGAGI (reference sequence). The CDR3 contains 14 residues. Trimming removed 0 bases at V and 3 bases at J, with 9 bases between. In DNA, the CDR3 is TGTGCCAGCAGTTACTCGGACAGACTCTACGAGCAGTACTTC. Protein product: CASSYSDRLYEQYF.

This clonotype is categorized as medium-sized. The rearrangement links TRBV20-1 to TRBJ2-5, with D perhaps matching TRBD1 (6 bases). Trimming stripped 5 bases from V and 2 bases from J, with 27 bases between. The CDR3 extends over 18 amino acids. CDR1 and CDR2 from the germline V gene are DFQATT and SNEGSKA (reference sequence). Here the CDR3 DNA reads TGCAGTGCTGGCCGACCGAGGATGGACAGAAGGCTACAAGAGACCCAGTACTTC. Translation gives CSAGRPRMDRRLQETQYF.

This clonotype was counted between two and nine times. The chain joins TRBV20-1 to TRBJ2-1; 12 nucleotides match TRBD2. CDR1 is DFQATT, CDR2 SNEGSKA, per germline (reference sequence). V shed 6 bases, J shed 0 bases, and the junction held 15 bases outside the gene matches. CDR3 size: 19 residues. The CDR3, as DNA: TGCAGTGCCCCAGTCACGGGACTAGCGGGTCCCGTCTCCTACAATGAGCAGTTCTTC. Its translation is CSAPVTGLAGPVSYNEQFF.

The CDR3 spells CASGLGSGKHQETQYF. The CDR3 DNA is TGTGCTAGCGGCTTAGGATCCGGGAAACACCAAGAGACCCAGTACTTC. The rearrangement links TRBV7-7 to TRBJ2-5, with D perhaps matching TRBD2 (6 bases). This CDR3 region has 16 residues. Germline V lookup: CDR1 SSHAT, CDR2 FNYEAQ (reference sequence).

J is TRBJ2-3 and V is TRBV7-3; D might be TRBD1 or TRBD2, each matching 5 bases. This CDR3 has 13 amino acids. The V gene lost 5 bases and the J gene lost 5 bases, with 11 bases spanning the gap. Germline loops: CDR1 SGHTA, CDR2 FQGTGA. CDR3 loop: CASSLRDRDTQYF. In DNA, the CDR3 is TGTGCCAGCAGCCTCCGGGACCGAGATACGCAGTATTTT.

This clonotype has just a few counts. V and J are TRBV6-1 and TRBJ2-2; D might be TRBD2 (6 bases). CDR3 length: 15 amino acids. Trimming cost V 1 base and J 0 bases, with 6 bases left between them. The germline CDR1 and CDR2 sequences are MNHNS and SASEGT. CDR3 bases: TGTGCCAGCAGTGAAGGGGGGGCGAACACCGGGGAGCTGTTTTTT. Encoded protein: CASSEGGANTGELFF.

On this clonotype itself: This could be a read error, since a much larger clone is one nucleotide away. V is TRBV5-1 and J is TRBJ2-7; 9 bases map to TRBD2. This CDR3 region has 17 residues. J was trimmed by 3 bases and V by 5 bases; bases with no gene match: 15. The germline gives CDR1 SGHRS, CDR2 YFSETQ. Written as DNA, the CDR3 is TGCGCCAGCAGAGCCGGGACTAGCACCTCCAAGTACTACGAGCAGTACTTC. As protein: CASRAGTSTSKYYEQYF. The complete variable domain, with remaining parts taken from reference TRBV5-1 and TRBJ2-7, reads KAGVTQTPRYLIKTRGQQVTLSCSPISGHRSVSWYQQTPGQGLQFLFEYFSETQRNKGNFPGRFSGRQFSNSRSEMNVSTLELGDSALYLCASRAGTSTSKYYEQYFGPGTRLTVT.

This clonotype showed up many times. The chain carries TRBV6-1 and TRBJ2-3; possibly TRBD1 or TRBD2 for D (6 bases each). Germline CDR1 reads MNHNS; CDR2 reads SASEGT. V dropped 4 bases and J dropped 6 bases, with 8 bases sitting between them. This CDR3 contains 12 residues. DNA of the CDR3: TGTGCCAGCAGTGTCGGGGGCGATACGCAGTATTTT. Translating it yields CASSVGGDTQYF.

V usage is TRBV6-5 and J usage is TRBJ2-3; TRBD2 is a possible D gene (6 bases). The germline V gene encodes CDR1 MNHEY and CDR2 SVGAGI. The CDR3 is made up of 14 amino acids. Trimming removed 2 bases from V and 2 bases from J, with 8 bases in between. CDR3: CASSYGGSTDTQYF. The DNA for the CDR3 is TGTGCCAGCAGTTACGGGGGGTCCACAGATACGCAGTATTTT.

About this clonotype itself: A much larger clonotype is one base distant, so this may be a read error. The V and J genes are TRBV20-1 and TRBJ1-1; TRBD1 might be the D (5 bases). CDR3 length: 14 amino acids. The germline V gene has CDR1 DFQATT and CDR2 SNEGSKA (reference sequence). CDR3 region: CGAHDRTGSGEAFF. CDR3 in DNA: TGCGGTGCCCACGACAGAACCGGGAGTGGGGAAGCTTTCTTT.

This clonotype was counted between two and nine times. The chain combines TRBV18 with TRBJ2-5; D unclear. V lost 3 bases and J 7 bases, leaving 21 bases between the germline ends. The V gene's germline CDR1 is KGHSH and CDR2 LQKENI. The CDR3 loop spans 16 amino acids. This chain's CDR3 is CASSPLALEAFGTQYF. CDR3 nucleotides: TGTGCCAGCTCACCTCTGGCCCTCGAAGCCTTCGGGACCCAGTACTTC.

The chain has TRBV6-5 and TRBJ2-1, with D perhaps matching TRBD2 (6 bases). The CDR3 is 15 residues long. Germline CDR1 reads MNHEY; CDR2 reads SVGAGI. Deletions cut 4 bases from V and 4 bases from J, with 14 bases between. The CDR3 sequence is CASSSSGTPYNEQFF. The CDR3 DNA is TGTGCCAGCAGTTCATCCGGGACTCCTTACAATGAGCAGTTCTTC.

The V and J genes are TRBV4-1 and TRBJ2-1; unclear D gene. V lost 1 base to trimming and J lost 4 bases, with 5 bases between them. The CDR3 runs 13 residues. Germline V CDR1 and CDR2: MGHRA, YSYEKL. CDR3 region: CASSQAGYNEQFF. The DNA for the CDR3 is TGCGCCAGCAGCCAAGCTGGATACAATGAGCAGTTCTTC.

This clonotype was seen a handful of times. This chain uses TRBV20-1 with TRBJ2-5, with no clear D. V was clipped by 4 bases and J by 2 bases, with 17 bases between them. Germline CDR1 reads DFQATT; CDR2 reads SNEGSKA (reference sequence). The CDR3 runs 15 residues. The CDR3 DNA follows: TGCAGTGCTACTCTCCTTTCTTCGGTTCAAGAGACCCAGTACTTC. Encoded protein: CSATLLSSVQETQYF.

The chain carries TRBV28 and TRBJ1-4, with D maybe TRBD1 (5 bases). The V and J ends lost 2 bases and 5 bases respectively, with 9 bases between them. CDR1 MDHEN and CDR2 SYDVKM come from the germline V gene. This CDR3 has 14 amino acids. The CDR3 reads CASSLGGRNEKLFF. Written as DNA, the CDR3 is TGTGCCAGCAGTTTAGGGGGTAGGAATGAAAAACTGTTTTTT.

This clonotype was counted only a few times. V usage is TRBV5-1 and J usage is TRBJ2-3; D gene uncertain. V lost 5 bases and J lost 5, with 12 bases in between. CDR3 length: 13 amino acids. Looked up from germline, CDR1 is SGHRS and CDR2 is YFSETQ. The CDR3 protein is CASRTERGDTQYF. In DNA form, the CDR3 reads TGCGCCAGCAGAACCGAGCGAGGAGATACGCAGTATTTT.

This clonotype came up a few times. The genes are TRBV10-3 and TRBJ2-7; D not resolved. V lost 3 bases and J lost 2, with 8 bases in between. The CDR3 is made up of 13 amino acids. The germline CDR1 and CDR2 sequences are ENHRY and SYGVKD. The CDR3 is CAISDVRTYEQYF. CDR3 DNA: TGTGCCATCAGTGATGTCAGAACCTACGAGCAGTACTTC.